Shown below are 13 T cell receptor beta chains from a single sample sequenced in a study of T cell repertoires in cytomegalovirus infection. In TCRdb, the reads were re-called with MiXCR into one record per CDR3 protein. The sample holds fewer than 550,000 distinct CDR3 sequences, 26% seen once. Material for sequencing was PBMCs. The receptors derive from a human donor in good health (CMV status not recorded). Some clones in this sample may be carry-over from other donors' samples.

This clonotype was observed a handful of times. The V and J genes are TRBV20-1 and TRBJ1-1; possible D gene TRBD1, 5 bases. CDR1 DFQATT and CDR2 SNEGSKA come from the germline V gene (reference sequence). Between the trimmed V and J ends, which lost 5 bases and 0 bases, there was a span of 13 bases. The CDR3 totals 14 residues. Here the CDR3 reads CSASRGVLNTEAFF. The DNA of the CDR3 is TGCAGTGCTTCAAGGGGCGTACTGAACACTGAAGCTTTCTTT.

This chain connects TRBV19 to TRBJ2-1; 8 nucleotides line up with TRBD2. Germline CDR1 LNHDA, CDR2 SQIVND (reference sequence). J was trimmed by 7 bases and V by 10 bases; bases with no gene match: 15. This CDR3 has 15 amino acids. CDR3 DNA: TGTGCCACACGGCCAGCCGGGAGGGCCCGGAATGAGCAGTTCTTC. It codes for CATRPAGRARNEQFF.

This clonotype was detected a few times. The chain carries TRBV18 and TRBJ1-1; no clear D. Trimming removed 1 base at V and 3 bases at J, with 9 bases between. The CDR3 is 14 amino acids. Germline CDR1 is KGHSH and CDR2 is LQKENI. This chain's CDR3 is CASSPRSADTEAFF. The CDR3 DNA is TGTGCCAGCTCACCACGATCTGCGGACACTGAAGCTTTCTTT.

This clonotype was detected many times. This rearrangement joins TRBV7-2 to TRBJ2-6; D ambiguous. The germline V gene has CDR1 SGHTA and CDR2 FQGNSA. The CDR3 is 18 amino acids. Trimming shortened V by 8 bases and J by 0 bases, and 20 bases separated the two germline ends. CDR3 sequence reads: CASVRHPITISGANVLTF. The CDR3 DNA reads TGTGCCAGCGTCCGACACCCCATAACCATCTCTGGGGCCAACGTCCTGACTTTC.

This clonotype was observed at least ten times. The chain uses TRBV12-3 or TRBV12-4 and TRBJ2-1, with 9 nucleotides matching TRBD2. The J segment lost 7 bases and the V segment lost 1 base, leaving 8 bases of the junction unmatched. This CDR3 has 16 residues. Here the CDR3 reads CASSLGAGGWGNEQFF. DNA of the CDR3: TGTGCCAGCAGTTTAGGCGCGGGAGGGTGGGGAAATGAGCAGTTCTTC.

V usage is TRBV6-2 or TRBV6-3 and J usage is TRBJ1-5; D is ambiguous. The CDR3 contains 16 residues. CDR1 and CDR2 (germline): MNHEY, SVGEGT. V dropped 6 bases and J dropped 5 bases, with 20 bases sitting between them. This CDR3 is CASSPIKATKDQPQHF. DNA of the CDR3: TGTGCCAGCAGCCCCATAAAAGCTACGAAAGATCAGCCCCAGCATTTT.

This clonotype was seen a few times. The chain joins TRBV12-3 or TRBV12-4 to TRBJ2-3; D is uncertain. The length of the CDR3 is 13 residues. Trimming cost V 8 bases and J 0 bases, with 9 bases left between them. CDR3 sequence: CASLSPSTDTQYF. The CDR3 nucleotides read TGTGCCAGCCTTAGCCCAAGCACAGATACGCAGTATTTT.

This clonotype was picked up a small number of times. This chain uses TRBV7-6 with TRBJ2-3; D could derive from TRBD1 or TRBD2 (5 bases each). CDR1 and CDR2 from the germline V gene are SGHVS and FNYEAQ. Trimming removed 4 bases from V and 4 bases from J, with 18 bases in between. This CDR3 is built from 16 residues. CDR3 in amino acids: CASSSRDVGVADTQYF. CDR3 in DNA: TGTGCCAGCAGCTCCCGGGACGTCGGAGTGGCAGATACGCAGTATTTT.

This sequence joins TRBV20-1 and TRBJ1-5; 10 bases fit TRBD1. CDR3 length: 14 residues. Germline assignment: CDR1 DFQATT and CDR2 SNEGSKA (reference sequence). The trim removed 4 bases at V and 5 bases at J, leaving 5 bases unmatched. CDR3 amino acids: CSATGQGGYQPQHF. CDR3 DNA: TGCAGTGCTACAGGACAGGGGGGATATCAGCCCCAGCATTTT.

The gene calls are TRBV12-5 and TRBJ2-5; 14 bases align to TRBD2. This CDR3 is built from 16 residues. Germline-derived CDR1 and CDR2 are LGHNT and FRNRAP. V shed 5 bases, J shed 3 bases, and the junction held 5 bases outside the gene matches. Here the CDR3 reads CASGRGTSGSEETQYF. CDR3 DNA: TGTGCTAGTGGTAGAGGGACTAGCGGGAGTGAAGAGACCCAGTACTTC.

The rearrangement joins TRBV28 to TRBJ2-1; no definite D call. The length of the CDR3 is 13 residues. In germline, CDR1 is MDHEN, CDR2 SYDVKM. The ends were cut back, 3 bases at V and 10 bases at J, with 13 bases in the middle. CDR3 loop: CASSFSELFEQFF. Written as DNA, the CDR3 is TGTGCCAGCAGTTTTTCGGAACTCTTCGAGCAGTTCTTC.

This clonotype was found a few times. CDR3 DNA: TGTGCCAGCAGCTTAGGAGCGGGAGGCGGTGAGCAGTTCTTC. Translated, it gives CASSLGAGGGEQFF. The rearrangement uses TRBV7-2 and TRBJ2-1, with 9 bases fitting TRBD2. The V segment lost 1 base and the J segment 9 bases; nucleotides outside the gene matches: 4. Germline values: CDR1 SGHTA, CDR2 FQGNSA. The CDR3 has 14 amino acids.

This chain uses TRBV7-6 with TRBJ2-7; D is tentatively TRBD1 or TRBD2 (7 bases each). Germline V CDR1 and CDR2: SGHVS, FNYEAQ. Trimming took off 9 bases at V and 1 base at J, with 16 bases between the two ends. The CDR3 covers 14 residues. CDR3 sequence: CASQPGGGSYEQYF. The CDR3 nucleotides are TGTGCCAGTCAGCCAGGGGGGGGGTCCTACGAGCAGTACTTC.